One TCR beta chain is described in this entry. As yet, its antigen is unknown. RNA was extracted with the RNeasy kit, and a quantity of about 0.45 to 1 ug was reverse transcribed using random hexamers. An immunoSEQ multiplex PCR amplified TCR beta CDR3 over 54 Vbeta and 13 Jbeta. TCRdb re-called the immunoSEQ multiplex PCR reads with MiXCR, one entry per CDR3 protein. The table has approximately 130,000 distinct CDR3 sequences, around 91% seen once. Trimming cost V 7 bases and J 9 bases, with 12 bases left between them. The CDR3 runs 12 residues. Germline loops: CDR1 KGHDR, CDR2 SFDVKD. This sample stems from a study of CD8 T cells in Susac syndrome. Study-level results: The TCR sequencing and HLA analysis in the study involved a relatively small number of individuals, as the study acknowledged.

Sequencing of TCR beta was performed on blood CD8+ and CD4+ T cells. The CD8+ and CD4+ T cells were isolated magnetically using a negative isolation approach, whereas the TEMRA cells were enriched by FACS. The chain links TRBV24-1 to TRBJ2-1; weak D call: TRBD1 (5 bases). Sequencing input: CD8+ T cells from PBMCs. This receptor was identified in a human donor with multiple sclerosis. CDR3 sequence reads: CATRTPRGEQFF. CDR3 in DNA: TGTGCCACCAGGACCCCTAGGGGTGAGCAGTTCTTC.